Shown below are 27 T cell receptor beta chains from a single sample sequenced in a study of Ad26.COV2.S vaccination and SARS-CoV-2 variants. This sample's treatment: some 20 received Ad26.COV2.S at low or high dose, single or two shots; about five received placebo; per-sample allocation not given. Repertoires come from day 63 after the first vaccine or placebo injection. TCRdb's table, derived via immunoSEQ multiplex PCR, lists solely in-frame clones and lacks some. The table includes about 350,000 clones, less than 90% detected once. Specimen: peripheral blood, collected in a trial of Ad26.COV2.S vaccine versus placebo. These receptors were taken from a person aged 18-60 years who received the Ad26.COV2.S COVID-19 vaccine or a placebo.

The chain carries TRBV6-4 and TRBJ1-1, with 8 bases that match TRBD1. Trimming cost V 6 bases and J 10 bases; bases outside gene matches: 7. The CDR3 sequence is 12 residues long. Germline-derived CDR1 and CDR2 are MRHNA and SNTAGT. The CDR3 nucleotides read TGTGCCAGCAGCGAAACAGGGGGTAGAGCTTTCTTT. Protein product: CASSETGGRAFF.

CDR3 region: CASSLFSTGNTGELFF. The CDR3 bases are TGTGCCAGCAGCCTCTTTTCGACAGGGAACACCGGGGAGCTGTTTTTT. This chain links TRBV7-2 with TRBJ2-2; maybe TRBD1 (6 bases). The germline gives CDR1 SGHTA, CDR2 FQGNSA. Trimming pared 5 bases from V and 1 base from J, leaving 14 bases between. This CDR3 has 16 residues.

CDR3 region: CASSEGYTEAFF. The CDR3 DNA sequence: TGTGCCAGCAGCGAGGGATACACTGAAGCTTTCTTT. The rearrangement uses TRBV5-6 and TRBJ1-1, with unresolved D. This CDR3 is 12 amino acids long. Germline assignment: CDR1 SGHDT and CDR2 YYEEEE. With 4 bases removed from V and 3 bases from J, the gap between germline ends came to 7 bases.

The V call is TRBV19, the J call TRBJ1-6, with D possibly being TRBD1 (5 bases). V gave up 5 bases and J gave up 7 bases, with 15 bases separating them. CDR1 is LNHDA, CDR2 SQIVND, per germline (reference sequence). The CDR3 totals 15 residues. This CDR3 is CASSVGAGVNSPLHF. In DNA form, the CDR3 reads TGTGCCAGTAGTGTGGGAGCGGGGGTGAATTCACCCCTCCACTTT.

The chain uses TRBV9 and TRBJ1-1; D is undetermined. The germline V gene encodes CDR1 SGDLS and CDR2 YYNGEE. V was clipped by 0 bases and J by 8 bases, with 14 bases between them. This CDR3 contains 14 residues. DNA of the CDR3: TGTGCCAGCAGCGTAGATGGACTCCCCGTGGAAGCTTTCTTT. As protein: CASSVDGLPVEAFF.

The chain is built from TRBV6-2 or TRBV6-3 and TRBJ2-5, with TRBD1 identical over 7 bases. J gave up 2 bases and V 0 bases, and 9 bases lay outside the gene matches. There are 17 residues in the CDR3. Per germline, CDR1 MNHEY and CDR2 SVGEGT. CDR3 sequence reads: CASSYSRGRGPQETQYF. The CDR3 DNA is TGTGCCAGCAGTTACTCGAGGGGTAGGGGGCCTCAAGAGACCCAGTACTTC.

The chain combines TRBV12-3 or TRBV12-4 with TRBJ2-7, with TRBD2 as a possible D gene (5 bases). This CDR3 comprises 13 residues. Trimming left V 0 bases short and J 9 bases short, with 12 bases between. The CDR3, as DNA: TGTGCCAGCAGTTTAGCGAGGGTCCGGGGGCAGTACTTC. Encoded protein: CASSLARVRGQYF.

The gene calls are TRBV7-6 and TRBJ2-2; TRBD2 agrees at 9 bases. This CDR3 is 15 amino acids long. The V segment lost 6 bases and the J segment 5 bases; nucleotides outside the gene matches: 7. Germline V CDR1 and CDR2: SGHVS, FNYEAQ. CDR3 residues: CASSQTSGRTGELFF. Here the CDR3 DNA reads TGTGCCAGCAGTCAGACTAGCGGAAGAACCGGGGAGCTGTTTTTT.

The V call is TRBV7-2, the J call TRBJ2-5, with 8 bases lining up with TRBD2. Losses at the gene ends were 9 bases for V and 2 bases for J; bases not matched to a gene: 11. The CDR3 spans 15 residues. Per germline, CDR1 SGHTA and CDR2 FQGNSA. The CDR3 protein is CASRSASGLQETQYF. The DNA of the CDR3 is TGTGCCAGTAGATCGGCTAGCGGGCTTCAAGAGACCCAGTACTTC.

In its sample, this clone was seen once. The chain uses TRBV3-1 (or the pseudogene TRBV3-2) and TRBJ2-3; the match to TRBD2 covers 13 bases. J was trimmed by 5 bases and V by 5 bases; bases with no gene match: 10. Germline values: CDR1 LGHDT, CDR2 YNNKEL (reference sequence). This CDR3 has 17 residues. The CDR3 is CASSSGLAGVLGDTQYF. DNA of the CDR3: TGTGCCAGCAGCTCCGGACTAGCGGGAGTATTGGGAGATACGCAGTATTTT.

The chain is built from TRBV6-5 and TRBJ1-1; 7 nucleotides line up with TRBD1. The length of the CDR3 is 13 residues. CDR1 and CDR2 (germline): MNHEY, SVGAGI. Losses at the gene ends were 6 bases for V and 8 bases for J; bases not matched to a gene: 9. This CDR3 is CASRGTVLGEAFF. In DNA form, the CDR3 reads TGTGCCAGCAGGGGGACAGTGTTGGGCGAAGCTTTCTTT.

This rearrangement joins TRBV7-9 to TRBJ2-3, with 11 positions matching TRBD2. The CDR3 runs 17 residues. The germline gives CDR1 SEHNR, CDR2 FQNEAQ (reference sequence). With V trimmed by 6 bases and J by 2 bases, 10 bases remained unmatched. In DNA, the CDR3 is TGTGCCAGCAGTCCCGGTACTAGCGGGGGAGCCACAGATACGCAGTATTTT. Translated, it gives CASSPGTSGGATDTQYF.

CDR3 nucleotide sequence: TGCGCCAGCAGCCCCCGTGGGGGGGGACTAGCTTTCTTT. It codes for CASSPRGGGLAFF. The V call is TRBV4-3, the J call TRBJ1-1, with D tentatively TRBD1 (5 bases). There are 13 residues in the CDR3. Germline V gene lookup returns CDR1 LGHNA and CDR2 YSLEER. V gave up 4 bases and J gave up 10 bases, with 16 bases separating them.

This chain connects TRBV29-1 to TRBJ1-2; unclear D gene. CDR3 size: 9 residues. V lost 6 bases and J 6 bases, leaving 5 bases between the germline ends. Germline V gene lookup returns CDR1 SQVTM and CDR2 ANQGSEA. The CDR3 DNA sequence: TGCAGCGTCGGTGATGGCTACACCTTC. This sequence encodes CSVGDGYTF.

The chain recombines TRBV3-1 (or the pseudogene TRBV3-2) with TRBJ2-3; TRBD2 matches 7 bases. Germline assignment: CDR1 LGHDT and CDR2 YNNKEL (reference sequence). J was trimmed by 5 bases and V by 0 bases; bases with no gene match: 8. The CDR3 is 16 amino acids. The CDR3 protein is CASSQDPGRAGDTQYF. The CDR3 region has the DNA TGTGCCAGCAGCCAAGATCCGGGGAGGGCGGGAGATACGCAGTATTTT.

J is TRBJ2-1 and V is TRBV7-2; D is ambiguous. CDR1 is SGHTA, CDR2 FQGNSA, per germline. The CDR3 has 13 residues. Trimming shortened V by 3 bases and J by 9 bases, and 12 bases separated the two germline ends. The CDR3 loop is CASSLGGIGEQFF. In DNA, the CDR3 is TGTGCCAGCAGCTTGGGTGGTATCGGTGAGCAGTTCTTC.

V and J are TRBV4-3 and TRBJ2-2; D uncertain. CDR1 is LGHNA, CDR2 YSLEER, per germline. The CDR3 is 15 amino acids. V lost 0 bases and J lost 1, with 6 bases in between. DNA for the CDR3: TGCGCCAGCAGCCAAGAGGGAATGAACACCGGGGAGCTGTTTTTT. This codes for CASSQEGMNTGELFF.

The chain recombines TRBV27 with TRBJ2-7; no reliable D call. Germline V gene data show CDR1 as MNHEY and CDR2 as SMNVEV (reference sequence). Deletions cut 8 bases from V and 4 bases from J, with 6 bases between. The CDR3 has 10 residues. CDR3 in amino acids: CASGRYEQYF. The DNA of the CDR3 is TGTGCCAGCGGGCGGTACGAGCAGTACTTC.

The J gene is TRBJ2-1, the V gene TRBV27, with 12 bases matching TRBD2. The CDR3 is 19 amino acids. Trimming removed 6 bases from V and 1 base from J; junction bases left unmatched: 13. Germline loops: CDR1 MNHEY, CDR2 SMNVEV (reference sequence). CDR3 nucleotide sequence: TGTGCCAGCAGCATCGGGGTCACTAGCGGGAGGTTTTCCTACAATGAGCAGTTCTTC. Translation gives CASSIGVTSGRFSYNEQFF.

This chain connects TRBV11-2 to TRBJ2-1; possible D gene TRBD1, 6 bases. This CDR3 has 13 residues. Germline CDR1 is SGHAT and CDR2 is FQNNGV. The V end was cut by 4 bases, the J end by 4 bases, with 8 bases between. CDR3: CASSSQGYNEQFF. The DNA of the CDR3 is TGTGCCAGCAGCTCCCAGGGGTACAATGAGCAGTTCTTC.

The table lists this clone with a few counts. The chain recombines TRBV9 with TRBJ2-7; D possibly corresponds to TRBD2 (5 bases). CDR1 and CDR2 (germline): SGDLS, YYNGEE. V dropped 0 bases and J dropped 5 bases, with 15 bases sitting between them. CDR3 size: 15 residues. CDR3 protein: CASSVGSGFFNEQYF. The CDR3 DNA reads as TGTGCCAGCAGCGTAGGATCGGGGTTTTTTAACGAGCAGTACTTC.

This rearrangement joins TRBV19 to TRBJ2-7; D unclear. V dropped 9 bases and J dropped 2 bases, with 5 bases sitting between them. The CDR3 totals 10 residues. Germline V gene lookup returns CDR1 LNHDA and CDR2 SQIVND (reference sequence). The CDR3 DNA reads TGTGCCAGCGGCACCTACGAGCAGTACTTC. Residues: CASGTYEQYF.

The rearrangement links TRBV4-3 to TRBJ1-6; D may be TRBD1 (5 bases). The CDR3 has 16 amino acids. The germline gives CDR1 LGHNA, CDR2 YSLEER. V lost 4 bases and J lost 6, with 16 bases in between. The CDR3 spells CASSPSWAGGNSPLHF. The CDR3 DNA follows: TGCGCCAGCAGCCCGTCTTGGGCCGGGGGTAATTCACCCCTCCACTTT.

This clone showed up just once. The rearrangement uses TRBV9 and TRBJ2-5; 9 bases agree with TRBD1. The CDR3 is made up of 16 amino acids. Germline V gene data show CDR1 as SGDLS and CDR2 as YYNGEE. The V gene end was trimmed by 4 bases and the J gene end by 4 bases; junction bases not matched to a gene: 11. The chain's CDR3 is CASSPRLGQGIETQYF. The DNA of the CDR3 is TGTGCCAGCAGCCCTCGCCTGGGACAGGGTATAGAGACCCAGTACTTC.

The chain uses TRBV4-2 and TRBJ2-7; D remains ambiguous. Trimming removed 4 bases at V and 0 bases at J, with 10 bases between. Per germline, CDR1 LGHNA and CDR2 YNFKEQ. This CDR3 has 14 residues. The CDR3: CASSLSGSSYEQYF. The CDR3 DNA reads as TGTGCCAGCAGCCTATCCGGGTCCTCCTACGAGCAGTACTTC.

This clone was recorded at least ten times. V and J are TRBV7-9 and TRBJ2-1, with a tentative D call TRBD1 (5 bases). Germline lookup yields CDR1 SEHNR and CDR2 FQNEAQ (reference sequence). There are 15 residues in the CDR3. Deletions cut 1 base from V and 6 bases from J, with 13 bases between. CDR3 nucleotide sequence: TGTGCCAGCAGCTTAGAAGGGGTTAGATTCAATGAGCAGTTCTTC. This sequence encodes CASSLEGVRFNEQFF.

The chain has TRBV28 and TRBJ2-3; TRBD2 agrees at 10 bases. CDR1 and CDR2 from the germline V gene are MDHEN and SYDVKM. The CDR3 length is 17 residues. V gave up 3 bases and J gave up 2 bases; unmatched junction bases: 8. This CDR3 reads CASSFASGGHFTDTQYF. CDR3 DNA: TGTGCCAGCAGTTTCGCTAGCGGGGGACATTTCACAGATACGCAGTATTTT.